The 22 T cell receptor beta chains below all came from one sample that was sequenced in a study of T cells in Graves' hyperthyroidism and ophthalmopathy. What was amplified from RNA transcripts were TCR beta CDR3 regions. The HTBI primer set served for first-round RT-PCR of the TCR CDR3. A single record per CDR3 protein comes from TCRdb applying MiXCR to the multiplex PCR reads. The profile covers 700,000 or so distinct CDR3 sequences, with over 15% appearing a single time and over 7.5% taken by the ten largest. The source material was blood. Every receptor here comes from a man in his late teens or twenties with Graves' hyperthyroidism.

This CDR3 is CASSQELTQPQHF. The CDR3 nucleotides are TGTGCCAGCAGCCAAGAGCTTACACAGCCCCAGCATTTT. The chain recombines TRBV3-1 with TRBJ1-5, with D unresolved. V gave up 0 bases and J gave up 7 bases, with 7 bases separating them. This CDR3 is 13 amino acids long. CDR1 LGHDT and CDR2 YNNKEL come from the germline V gene (reference sequence).

The table lists this clonotype with a few counts. The CDR3 nucleotides read TGTGCCAGCAGTGACCCCGGGTTCGATGGCTACACCTTC. Its translation is CASSDPGFDGYTF. The J gene is TRBJ1-2, the V gene TRBV6-4; D call uncertain. The germline gives CDR1 MRHNA, CDR2 SNTAGT. The CDR3 sequence is 13 residues long. Trimming removed 2 bases from V and 6 bases from J, with 10 bases in between.

The rearrangement links TRBV5-6 to TRBJ2-3; D gene uncertain. The germline gives CDR1 SGHDT, CDR2 YYEEEE. V gave up 6 bases and J gave up 1 base, with 6 bases separating them. This CDR3 is 12 amino acids long. The CDR3: CASNSRTDTQYF. DNA of the CDR3: TGTGCCAGCAACTCACGCACAGATACGCAGTATTTT.

With respect to this clonotype: Being one base from a much bigger clone, this may be a read error. The conserved closing phenylalanine or tryptophan is absent in this CDR3, likely reflecting a read error. This chain's CDR3 is CSALLGGPNQPQHL. The CDR3, as DNA: TGCAGTGCTCTTTTGGGAGGCCCCAATCAGCCCCAGCATCTT. V and J are TRBV20-1 and TRBJ1-5, with unresolved D. The germline V and J ends were trimmed by 5 bases and 3 bases, with 14 bases remaining between them. This CDR3 has 14 amino acids. Germline-derived CDR1 and CDR2 are DFQATT and SNEGSKA (reference sequence).

Notes on this clonotype: This may be a read error, as it is one base from a much larger clone. The V and J genes are TRBV28 and TRBJ2-7; D remains ambiguous. Trimming left V 5 bases short and J 3 bases short, with 8 bases between. The CDR3 extends over 12 amino acids. CDR1 is MDHEN, CDR2 SYDVKM, per germline. The CDR3 region has the DNA TGTGCCAGCAGTAAGCTGGGCTACGAGCAGTACTTC. Amino acid sequence: CASSKLGYEQYF.

At least ten counts were recorded for this clonotype. V gene TRBV7-9 combines with J gene TRBJ1-1; D uncertain. Looked up from germline, CDR1 is SEHNR and CDR2 is FQNEAQ (reference sequence). The CDR3 extends over 13 amino acids. Trimming cost V 6 bases and J 1 base, with 9 bases left between them. CDR3 nucleotides: TGTGCCAGCAGACCAGCAGCGAACACTGAAGCTTTCTTT. Its protein is CASRPAANTEAFF. The variable domain in full, with the rest retrieved from reference TRBV7-9 and TRBJ1-1, is DTGVSQNPRHKITKRGQNVTFRCDPISEHNRLYWYRQTLGQGPEFLTYFQNEAQLEKSRLLSDRFSAERPKGSFSTLEIQRTEQGDSAMYLCASRPAANTEAFFGQGTRLTVV.

This clonotype was seen repeatedly, ten times or more. This CDR3 reads CSAMDRGTYEQYF. CDR3 DNA sequence: TGCAGTGCCATGGACAGGGGAACATACGAGCAGTACTTC. This chain uses TRBV20-1 with TRBJ2-7, with 9 nucleotides matching TRBD1. The CDR3 runs to 13 residues. Germline assignment: CDR1 DFQATT and CDR2 SNEGSKA (reference sequence). With V trimmed by 6 bases and J by 4 bases, 7 bases remained unmatched.

This clonotype was found a few times. The chain joins TRBV6-5 to TRBJ1-1; tentative D call: TRBD1 (6 bases). Germline loops: CDR1 MNHEY, CDR2 SVGAGI. The V end was cut by 2 bases, the J end by 4 bases, with 20 bases between. The CDR3 extends over 17 amino acids. The CDR3 DNA is TGTGCCAGCAGTTACGTGGGGAGTGGGGGCTGGGGCACTGAAGCTTTCTTT. This codes for CASSYVGSGGWGTEAFF.

This clonotype was detected ten times or more. The chain combines TRBV11-2 with TRBJ1-1, with a tentative D call TRBD1 (5 bases). The germline gives CDR1 SGHAT, CDR2 FQNNGV. There are 13 residues in the CDR3. V was cut by 2 bases and J by 11 bases, with 15 bases left in between. The CDR3 DNA sequence: TGTGCCAGCAGCTTACAGGGCAAGGTGTGGGCTTTCTTT. This gives the protein CASSLQGKVWAFF. Using reference TRBV11-2 and TRBJ1-1 for the parts outside the CDR3, the full variable domain is EAGVAQSPRYKIIEKRQSVAFWCNPISGHATLYWYQQILGQGPKLLIQFQNNGVVDDSQLPKDRFSAERLKGVDSTLKIQPAKLEDSAVYLCASSLQGKVWAFFGQGTRLTVV.

This clonotype was seen a handful of times. V usage is TRBV7-9 and J usage is TRBJ2-1; tentatively, D is TRBD1 (5 bases). V lost 2 bases, J lost 2 bases, and 13 bases lay in between. Germline assignment: CDR1 SEHNR and CDR2 FQNEAQ (reference sequence). This CDR3 region has 16 residues. In nucleotides, the CDR3 is TGTGCCAGCAGCTTACAGGGCTTCAACCCCTACAATGAGCAGTTCTTC. Its protein is CASSLQGFNPYNEQFF.

This clonotype has only a few counts. The chain is built from TRBV7-2 and TRBJ1-4; the D gene is possibly TRBD1 (5 bases). V lost 1 base, J lost 10 bases, and 22 bases lay in between. CDR1 is SGHTA, CDR2 FQGNSA, per germline. The CDR3 is 17 amino acids. The CDR3 coding sequence is TGTGCCAGCAGCTTAGTACCCTCACAAAATCGACAGCGAAAACTGTTTTTT. Translated: CASSLVPSQNRQRKLFF.

This clonotype was seen ten or more times. The CDR3 sequence: CASSADSPLHF. In nucleotides, the CDR3 is TGTGCCAGCAGCGCGGATTCACCCCTCCACTTT. The chain combines TRBV2 with TRBJ1-6; no firm D call. The CDR3 runs to 11 residues. V lost 6 bases and J lost 8, with 5 bases in between. CDR1 is SNHLY, CDR2 FYNNEI, per germline.

The chain has TRBV7-3 and TRBJ2-2, with 9 bases aligning to TRBD1. The DNA end favors TRBJ1-1, so the J call may be wrong. Germline V gives CDR1 SGHTA, CDR2 FQGTGA. The CDR3 covers 13 residues. The CDR3 DNA sequence: TGTGCCAGCAGCTTAATACAGGGGGCTGGAGCTTTCTTT. Translating gives CASSLIQGAGAFF.

This clonotype was detected only a few times. The V and J genes are TRBV20-1 and TRBJ1-4; D uncertain. The CDR3 is 12 residues long. Germline CDR1 DFQATT, CDR2 SNEGSKA (reference sequence). V was clipped by 1 base and J by 5 bases, with 5 bases between them. The CDR3 DNA reads TGCAGTGCTAGAGGAGTAAATGAAAAACTGTTTTTT. It is translated as CSARGVNEKLFF.

The V gene is TRBV15, the J gene TRBJ2-7, with TRBD2 matching 9 bases. The length of the CDR3 is 15 residues. Germline CDR1 and CDR2: LNHNV and YYDKDF (reference sequence). Losses at the gene ends were 0 bases for V and 4 bases for J; bases not matched to a gene: 4. In DNA, the CDR3 is TGTGCCACCAGCAGAGAGGCTAGCGGGACTTACGAGCAGTACTTC. It encodes CATSREASGTYEQYF.

The sample holds many counts of this clonotype. V gene TRBV28 combines with J gene TRBJ2-3; 10 bases line up with TRBD2. The CDR3 extends over 15 amino acids. Germline lookup yields CDR1 MDHEN and CDR2 SYDVKM. V was pared by 6 bases and J by 5 bases, with 8 bases of the junction left unmatched. CDR3 DNA sequence: TGTGCCAGCAGCCCCGGAGCGGGAGGGGGAGATACGCAGTATTTT. It encodes CASSPGAGGGDTQYF.

This clonotype was picked up many times. The CDR3 spells CASSLVGGSGEQYF. CDR3 bases: TGTGCCAGCAGCTTAGTTGGGGGTTCGGGCGAGCAGTACTTC. The genes are TRBV7-9 and TRBJ2-7; the D gene could be TRBD1 or TRBD2 (5 bases each). The V gene lost 1 base and the J gene lost 6 bases, with 13 bases spanning the gap. Germline V CDR1 and CDR2: SEHNR, FQNEAQ (reference sequence). CDR3 length: 14 residues.

This clonotype was observed a few times. This chain connects TRBV18 to TRBJ2-2; D is undetermined. The CDR3 totals 14 residues. Germline V gives CDR1 KGHSH, CDR2 LQKENI. The V and J ends lost 5 bases and 6 bases respectively, with 13 bases between them. CDR3 sequence (DNA): TGTGCCAGCTCAACAATTGCGGTCTCCGGGGAGCTGTTTTTT. Translated, it gives CASSTIAVSGELFF.

In its sample, this clonotype was seen a few times. The V call is TRBV12-3 or TRBV12-4, the J call TRBJ1-5, with TRBD1 matching over 7 bases. V shed 5 bases and J 6 bases; nucleotides not matched to a gene: 13. CDR3 length: 16 residues. CDR3 coding DNA: TGTGCCAGCAGTCTATCAACAGGGGTGAGAGGTCAGCCCCAGCATTTT. Its translation is CASSLSTGVRGQPQHF.

This clonotype was detected ten times or more. V usage is TRBV27 and J usage is TRBJ2-3, with D perhaps assigned TRBD1 or TRBD2 (5 bases each). CDR1 and CDR2 from the germline V gene are MNHEY and SMNVEV (reference sequence). The V end was cut by 5 bases, the J end by 4 bases, with 13 bases between. This CDR3 has 14 amino acids. The CDR3 reads CASSLTWGSDTQYF. The CDR3 DNA follows: TGTGCCAGCAGTCTTACCTGGGGGTCAGATACGCAGTATTTT.

The rearrangement links TRBV27 to TRBJ2-7; 10 bases agree with TRBD2. Trimming took 0 bases from V and 1 from J; bases not matched to a gene: 0. This CDR3 comprises 15 residues. Looked up from germline, CDR1 is MNHEY and CDR2 is SMNVEV (reference sequence). The chain's CDR3 is CASSLSGLASYEQYF. The CDR3 DNA follows: TGTGCCAGCAGTTTATCGGGACTAGCGTCCTACGAGCAGTACTTC.

This clonotype occurred many times. V gene TRBV6-1 combines with J gene TRBJ2-7; perhaps TRBD2 as D (7 bases). This CDR3 has 15 amino acids. V was cut by 5 bases and J by 4 bases, with 18 bases left in between. CDR1 MNHNS and CDR2 SASEGT come from the germline V gene. The CDR3 DNA follows: TGTGCCAGCAGTCCCTCGGGGGCTAGCGGATACGAGCAGTACTTC. This gives the protein CASSPSGASGYEQYF.